These 15 T cell receptor beta chains were all obtained from the same sample, sequenced in a study of blood T cell repertoires in COVID-19. TCRdb's table, derived via immunoSEQ multiplex PCR, lists solely in-frame clones and lacks some. Seen here are hundreds of thousands of clones, around 90% observed once, and the top ten hold more than 2%. The sample consisted of peripheral blood. The source of these receptors is a man between 18 and 35 years old with active or convalescent COVID-19.

The chain carries TRBV24-1 and TRBJ1-5; TRBD1 agrees at 9 bases. CDR1 is KGHDR, CDR2 SFDVKD, per germline. The CDR3 is 16 amino acids. Unmatched junction bases numbered 8, after V lost 3 bases and J lost 6 bases. The CDR3 spells CATSDAGQGRFQPQHF. CDR3 DNA: TGTGCCACCAGTGATGCGGGACAGGGTCGTTTTCAGCCCCAGCATTTT.

V is TRBV4-3 and J is TRBJ2-1, with a weak D call TRBD2 (6 bases). Germline loops: CDR1 LGHNA, CDR2 YSLEER. Trimming cost V 5 bases and J 3 bases, with 11 bases left between them. The CDR3 is 14 amino acids. The CDR3 spells CASSGGTGYNEQFF. The CDR3 DNA sequence: TGCGCCAGCAGCGGCGGGACCGGCTACAATGAGCAGTTCTTC.

The V gene is TRBV5-5, the J gene TRBJ2-3; D unclear. The CDR3 is 14 amino acids. The V gene lost 1 base and the J gene lost 0 bases, with 6 bases spanning the gap. Germline-derived CDR1 and CDR2 are SGHKS and YYEKEE (reference sequence). CDR3 sequence reads: CASSLWASTDTQYF. The CDR3, as DNA: TGTGCCAGCAGCTTGTGGGCAAGCACAGATACGCAGTATTTT.

Here the CDR3 reads CASSSYRGVRHGYTF. In nucleotides, the CDR3 is TGTGCCAGCAGTTCCTACAGGGGGGTGAGGCATGGCTACACCTTC. V is TRBV27 and J is TRBJ1-2; 8 bases map to TRBD1. Germline-derived CDR1 and CDR2 are MNHEY and SMNVEV (reference sequence). The CDR3 is made up of 15 amino acids. The junction had 10 bases not matched to a gene; V was cut back by 4 bases and J by 6 bases.

This sequence joins TRBV5-1 and TRBJ1-4; 11 bases fit TRBD1. The germline V gene has CDR1 SGHRS and CDR2 YFSETQ. This CDR3 comprises 14 residues. The V and J ends lost 2 bases and 7 bases, in that order; junction bases with no gene match: 1. The chain's CDR3 is CASSFGTGGEKLFF. The CDR3, as DNA: TGCGCCAGCAGCTTCGGGACAGGGGGTGAAAAACTGTTTTTT.

The chain has TRBV12-3 or TRBV12-4 and TRBJ1-5; D gene uncertain. V was trimmed by 4 bases and J by 9 bases, leaving 10 bases between them. The CDR3 consists of 12 residues. The CDR3 loop is CASSWAARPQHF. In nucleotides, the CDR3 is TGTGCCAGCAGTTGGGCCGCCAGGCCCCAGCATTTT.

The chain couples TRBV6-5 to TRBJ1-1, with TRBD1 as a possible D gene (6 bases). This CDR3 comprises 14 residues. The V gene lost 6 bases and the J gene lost 3 bases, with 14 bases spanning the gap. The germline CDR1 and CDR2 sequences are MNHEY and SVGAGI. The CDR3 nucleotides are TGTGCCAGCAGCAGTACAGGGTTCGACACTGAAGCTTTCTTT. This sequence encodes CASSSTGFDTEAFF.

This clone was observed a single time. The rearrangement joins TRBV19 to TRBJ2-7; possibly TRBD1 for D (5 bases). Trimming took 6 bases from V and 3 from J, leaving 9 bases between them. The CDR3 is made up of 12 amino acids. Germline loops: CDR1 LNHDA, CDR2 SQIVND (reference sequence). The CDR3 nucleotides read TGTGCCAGTAGCGGAGACAGCTACGAGCAGTACTTC. It specifies CASSGDSYEQYF.

The chain is built from TRBV10-3 and TRBJ2-5, with TRBD1 identical over 10 bases. Germline V CDR1 and CDR2: ENHRY, SYGVKD. This CDR3 region has 14 residues. V shed 2 bases and J 5 bases; nucleotides not matched to a gene: 2. The CDR3 reads CAISEVGQGETQYF. In DNA, the CDR3 is TGTGCCATCAGTGAGGTGGGACAGGGGGAGACCCAGTACTTC.

This chain links TRBV6-5 with TRBJ1-6, with TRBD1 matching over 9 bases. Germline V gene sequence: CDR1 MNHEY, CDR2 SVGAGI. The V and J ends lost 6 bases and 9 bases, in that order; junction bases with no gene match: 9. The CDR3 is made up of 15 amino acids. CDR3 sequence: CASSRLQGAGSPLHF. The CDR3, as DNA: TGTGCCAGCAGCCGCCTACAGGGGGCTGGTTCACCCCTCCACTTT.

The CDR3 DNA sequence: TGTGCCAGCAGCAGGGAGGGCCAACCCAATGAGCAGTTCTTC. Translating it yields CASSREGQPNEQFF. The gene calls are TRBV21-1 and TRBJ2-1; the DNA was not compared with TRBD2, the D call given in the table. TRBV21-1 constitutes a pseudogene. The CDR3 contains 14 residues.

The CDR3 coding sequence is TGTGCCAGCAGCTTGGGACAGACGCTTCACGGCGAGCAGTACTTC. Its protein product is CASSLGQTLHGEQYF. The J gene is TRBJ2-7, the V gene TRBV5-8, with a tentative D call TRBD1 (5 bases). This CDR3 has 15 residues. Germline V lookup: CDR1 SGHTS, CDR2 YDEGEE. The V end lost 0 bases, the J end lost 6 bases, and 16 bases lay between the germline ends.

The CDR3 DNA sequence: TGTGCCAGCAGCCATCTTAATGAAAAACTGTTTTTT. Translating it yields CASSHLNEKLFF. The chain joins TRBV14 to TRBJ1-4; D unclear. Trimming removed 3 bases from V and 4 bases from J, with 3 bases in between. The CDR3 loop spans 12 amino acids. Germline V lookup: CDR1 SGHDN, CDR2 FVKESK.

V and J are TRBV6-5 and TRBJ1-4; D uncertain. The CDR3 length is 13 residues. Trimming cost V 6 bases and J 4 bases, with 9 bases left between them. Looked up from germline, CDR1 is MNHEY and CDR2 is SVGAGI. The CDR3 spells CASRWPDNEKLFF. CDR3 bases: TGTGCCAGCAGGTGGCCAGATAATGAAAAACTGTTTTTT.

Written as DNA, the CDR3 is TGTGCCACCAGCAGAGGTAGTGCTTCGGCGGCTGGCTACACCTTC. Translating gives CATSRGSASAAGYTF. V is TRBV15 and J is TRBJ1-2; D gene ambiguous. This CDR3 contains 15 residues. CDR1 LNHNV and CDR2 YYDKDF come from the germline V gene (reference sequence). V lost 1 base to trimming and J lost 7 bases, with 16 bases between them.